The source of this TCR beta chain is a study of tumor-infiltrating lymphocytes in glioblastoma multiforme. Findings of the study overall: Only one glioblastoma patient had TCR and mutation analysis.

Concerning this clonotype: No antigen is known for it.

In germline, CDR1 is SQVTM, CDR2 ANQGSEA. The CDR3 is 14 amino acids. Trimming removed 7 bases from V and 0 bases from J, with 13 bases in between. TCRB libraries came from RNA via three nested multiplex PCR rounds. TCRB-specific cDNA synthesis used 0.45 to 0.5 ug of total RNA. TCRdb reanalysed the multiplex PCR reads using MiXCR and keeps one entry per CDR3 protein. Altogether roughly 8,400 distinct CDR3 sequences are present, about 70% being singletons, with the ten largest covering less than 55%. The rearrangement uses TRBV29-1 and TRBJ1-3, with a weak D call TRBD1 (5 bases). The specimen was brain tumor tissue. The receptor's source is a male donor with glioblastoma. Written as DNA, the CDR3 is TGCAGCGCGAATCGGGACGGCTCTGGAAACACCATATATTTT. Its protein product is CSANRDGSGNTIYF.